Following are 20 T cell receptor beta chains from one sample sequenced in a study of blood T cell repertoires in COVID-19. Method: immunoSEQ multiplex PCR; TCRdb's copy keeps in-frame clones and lacks some. The sample contains roughly 200,000 clones, more than 70% of which appear only once. What was sequenced was peripheral blood. Every receptor here comes from a man aged 40-55 years with active or convalescent COVID-19.

The chain has TRBV11-2 and TRBJ1-4; tentative D call: TRBD1 (5 bases). The germline gives CDR1 SGHAT, CDR2 FQNNGV. The CDR3 loop spans 16 amino acids. Deletions cut 5 bases from V and 7 bases from J, with 20 bases between. In nucleotides, the CDR3 is TGTGCCAGCAGCCCTATAGTTGGGGGGGGGATTGAAAAACTGTTTTTT. Translation gives CASSPIVGGGIEKLFF.

The chain has TRBV29-1 and TRBJ2-1; 11 nucleotides align to TRBD2. Germline-derived CDR1 and CDR2 are SQVTM and ANQGSEA. This CDR3 contains 13 residues. V shed 8 bases, J shed 6 bases, and the junction held 6 bases outside the gene matches. CDR3 residues: CSFSGTSGNEQFF. The CDR3 nucleotides read TGCAGCTTCTCCGGGACTAGCGGCAATGAGCAGTTCTTC.

In this sample, this clone turned up a few times. The CDR3 reads CASSISGSPYEQYF. CDR3 in DNA: TGTGCCAGCAGCATAAGCGGGAGTCCCTACGAGCAGTACTTC. The chain joins TRBV6-2 or TRBV6-3 to TRBJ2-7, with TRBD2 matching 8 bases. CDR1 and CDR2 from the germline V gene are MNHEY and SVGEGT. The CDR3 consists of 14 residues. The V gene end was trimmed by 6 bases and the J gene end by 2 bases; junction bases not matched to a gene: 6.

This chain connects TRBV24-1 to TRBJ2-5; possible D gene TRBD2, 7 bases. The CDR3 is 16 amino acids. The V end lost 3 bases, the J end lost 4 bases, and 17 bases lay between the germline ends. Germline CDR1 and CDR2: KGHDR and SFDVKD. The CDR3 sequence: CATSDRYGQRGETQYF. The CDR3 DNA follows: TGTGCCACCAGTGATAGATATGGACAGCGGGGAGAGACCCAGTACTTC.

The CDR3 is CASSLKEQGQRSGANVLTF. CDR3 coding DNA: TGTGCCAGCAGCCTAAAGGAACAGGGGCAGAGGTCTGGGGCCAACGTCCTGACTTTC. V usage is TRBV7-6 and J usage is TRBJ2-6; 7 bases fit TRBD1. The CDR3 runs 19 residues. V was pared by 5 bases and J by 1 base, with 14 bases of the junction left unmatched. Germline-derived CDR1 and CDR2 are SGHVS and FNYEAQ.

This chain connects TRBV6-2 or TRBV6-3 to TRBJ2-3; 7 nucleotides match TRBD1. V trimming: 5 bases; J trimming: 7 bases; junction bases outside the gene matches: 9. Germline-derived CDR1 and CDR2 are MNHEY and SVGEGT. This CDR3 region has 14 residues. The CDR3 sequence is CASSAGTAANTQYF. In DNA form, the CDR3 reads TGTGCCAGCAGTGCTGGGACAGCCGCCAATACGCAGTATTTT.

The rearrangement joins TRBV29-1 to TRBJ1-1, with a tentative D call TRBD1 (5 bases). The V end was cut by 4 bases, the J end by 3 bases, with 15 bases between. The CDR3 is made up of 14 amino acids. CDR1 is SQVTM and CDR2 is ANQGSEA in the germline V gene. The CDR3 region has the DNA TGCAGCGTTGTATCTCAGGGTAGGGACACTGAAGCTTTCTTT. This sequence encodes CSVVSQGRDTEAFF.

The chain is built from TRBV5-6 and TRBJ2-6, with a tentative D call TRBD1 (6 bases). CDR1 is SGHDT and CDR2 is YYEEEE in the germline V gene. Trimming took off 6 bases at V and 1 base at J, with 8 bases between the two ends. The CDR3 is made up of 14 amino acids. CDR3 DNA sequence: TGTGCCAGCATTCAGGGGTCTGGGGCCAACGTCCTGACTTTC. Translated, it gives CASIQGSGANVLTF.

The chain is built from TRBV7-2 and TRBJ2-2; 7 positions agree with TRBD1. Germline trimming cut 5 bases from V and 4 bases from J; bases unmatched to any gene: 4. The germline gives CDR1 SGHTA, CDR2 FQGNSA. CDR3 size: 14 residues. CDR3 sequence: CASSLQGSTGELFF. DNA of the CDR3: TGTGCCAGCAGCCTACAGGGGTCCACCGGGGAGCTGTTTTTT.

The chain joins TRBV3-1 (or the pseudogene TRBV3-2) to TRBJ1-2; 8 bases match TRBD1. V gave up 4 bases and J gave up 3 bases; unmatched junction bases: 7. Per the germline V gene, CDR1 is LGHDT and CDR2 is YNNKEL (reference sequence). CDR3 length equals 15 residues. Here the CDR3 DNA reads TGTGCCAGCAGCCTTTGGCAGGGGGCACACTATGGCTACACCTTC. Translated, it gives CASSLWQGAHYGYTF.

This clone appeared a few times. The chain employs TRBV6-5 and TRBJ1-2; D ambiguous. Trimming left V 6 bases short and J 3 bases short, with 11 bases between. The CDR3 contains 13 residues. From germline, CDR1 is MNHEY and CDR2 SVGAGI. The CDR3 sequence is CASRNPGDYGYTF. For the CDR3, the DNA is TGTGCCAGCAGAAACCCGGGAGACTATGGCTACACCTTC.

The chain recombines TRBV3-1 (or the pseudogene TRBV3-2) with TRBJ1-2; D may be TRBD1 (5 bases). V was cut by 0 bases and J by 2 bases, with 16 bases left in between. Germline assignment: CDR1 LGHDT and CDR2 YNNKEL (reference sequence). The CDR3 covers 17 residues. The CDR3: CASSQDVMSRVNYGYTF. CDR3 sequence (DNA): TGTGCCAGCAGCCAAGATGTTATGTCCAGGGTGAACTATGGCTACACCTTC.

The rearrangement uses TRBV5-6 and TRBJ1-2; no firm D call. The CDR3 extends over 11 amino acids. Germline CDR1 and CDR2: SGHDT and YYEEEE. V was pared by 3 bases and J by 8 bases, with 8 bases between. The CDR3 reads CASSSRFGYTF. CDR3 nucleotides: TGTGCCAGCAGCTCCAGGTTCGGCTACACCTTC.

The chain uses TRBV27 and TRBJ2-1; 11 bases are a match to TRBD2. V lost 2 bases and J lost 5; bases outside the gene matches: 8. Looked up from germline, CDR1 is MNHEY and CDR2 is SMNVEV (reference sequence). This CDR3 region has 17 residues. The CDR3 sequence: CASSLASSGGFNNEQFF. CDR3 coding DNA: TGTGCCAGCAGTTTAGCGTCTAGCGGGGGGTTCAACAATGAGCAGTTCTTC.

This clone was detected only a few times. The chain recombines TRBV25-1 with TRBJ1-2; D is unclear. V was clipped by 6 bases and J by 7 bases, with 12 bases between them. Germline V CDR1 and CDR2: MGHDK, SYGVNS. The CDR3 length is 12 residues. In DNA form, the CDR3 reads TGTGCCAGCAGCCCCCGGGCGGGTGGCTACACCTTC. Its translation: CASSPRAGGYTF.

This chain joins TRBV7-3 and TRBJ2-3; TRBD2 matches 9 bases. Germline CDR1 and CDR2: SGHTA and FQGTGA. The CDR3 has 15 residues. V shed 2 bases and J 3 bases; nucleotides not matched to a gene: 3. The DNA for the CDR3 is TGTGCCAGCAGCTTAGGGACTAGCTTAACAGATACGCAGTATTTT. It specifies CASSLGTSLTDTQYF.

The chain combines TRBV19 with TRBJ2-7; 7 bases fit TRBD1. CDR3 length equals 16 residues. The J segment lost 4 bases and the V segment lost 4 bases, leaving 13 bases of the junction unmatched. Germline lookup yields CDR1 LNHDA and CDR2 SQIVND (reference sequence). The CDR3 DNA is TGTGCCAGTAGTACCAAAGTCTCCGGGACAGTTTACGAGCAGTACTTC. It yields the protein CASSTKVSGTVYEQYF.

The chain links TRBV5-1 to TRBJ1-1, with 7 bases matching TRBD1. Germline CDR1 is SGHRS and CDR2 is YFSETQ. This CDR3 has 14 amino acids. V lost 4 bases and J lost 5; bases outside the gene matches: 8. DNA of the CDR3: TGCGCCAGCAGCCAGGAACAGGGGAGAACTGAAGCTTTCTTT. It codes for CASSQEQGRTEAFF.

This chain links TRBV6-4 with TRBJ1-6; a possible D gene is TRBD1 (6 bases). CDR1 and CDR2 from the germline V gene are MRHNA and SNTAGT. V lost 2 bases, J lost 1 base, and 12 bases lay in between. The CDR3 spans 17 residues. CDR3 sequence: CASSDAGGLSYNSPLHF. The CDR3 nucleotides read TGTGCCAGCAGTGACGCGGGGGGGCTATCCTATAATTCACCCCTCCACTTT.

V gene TRBV24-1 combines with J gene TRBJ2-5; 10 nucleotides align to TRBD1. The V gene's germline CDR1 is KGHDR and CDR2 SFDVKD. Germline trimming cut 3 bases from V and 5 bases from J; bases unmatched to any gene: 8. CDR3 length: 16 residues. The CDR3 DNA follows: TGTGCCACCAGTGATACGGGACAGGGGATTGGGGAGACCCAGTACTTC. Encoded protein: CATSDTGQGIGETQYF.